This entry lists 22 T cell receptor beta chains sequenced from one sample in a study of shared clonotypes between healthy human individuals. The naive CD8 population came from CD45RO-negative cells selected for CCR7, without terminally differentiated effector memory CD45RA+ cells. TCRdb's copy holds only in-frame clones and misses some; the assay was immunoSEQ multiplex PCR. This table has roughly 550,000 clones, 95% to 96% appearing once. The source material was naive CD8+ T cells sorted from blood. These receptor sequences come from a woman in her twenties or thirties in good health.

The chain has TRBV7-8 and TRBJ2-7; TRBD1 matches 8 bases. This CDR3 contains 14 residues. From germline, CDR1 is SGHVS and CDR2 FQNEAQ. Germline trimming cut 2 bases from V and 4 bases from J; bases unmatched to any gene: 4. CDR3 protein: CASSLKQGAYEQYF. Here the CDR3 DNA reads TGTGCCAGCAGCTTAAAGCAGGGGGCTTACGAGCAGTACTTC.

DNA of the CDR3: TGCAGTGCAAAGAAGGGTGGCGAGCAGTACTTC. This sequence encodes CSAKKGGEQYF. The chain recombines TRBV20-1 with TRBJ2-7; D gene uncertain. Trimming removed 6 bases from V and 6 bases from J, with 12 bases in between. Germline V lookup: CDR1 DFQATT, CDR2 SNEGSKA (reference sequence). CDR3 length: 11 residues.

Of note for this clone: This sample also contains other DNA sequences that code for the same CDR3. The chain carries TRBV5-4 and TRBJ1-1; D unclear. Germline CDR1 reads SGHNT; CDR2 reads YYREEE (reference sequence). Between the trimmed V and J ends, which lost 2 bases and 5 bases, there was a span of 7 bases. This CDR3 is 12 amino acids long. CDR3 in DNA: TGTGCCAGCAGCTTTGGGAGTACTGAAGCTTTCTTT. Translating gives CASSFGSTEAFF.

This clone was seen once. The CDR3 DNA follows: TGTGCCAGCAGTAGTGCCGGGACAGGGGGATCACCCCTCCACTTT. It is translated as CASSSAGTGGSPLHF. The rearrangement uses TRBV7-9 and TRBJ1-6; 11 nucleotides align to TRBD1. The CDR3 is 15 amino acids. Trimming cost V 6 bases and J 10 bases; bases outside gene matches: 8. CDR1 SEHNR and CDR2 FQNEAQ come from the germline V gene (reference sequence).

For the CDR3, the DNA is TGTGCCAGCAGCCCGGGACTAGCGGACGGGGATACGCAGTATTTT. This sequence encodes CASSPGLADGDTQYF. The chain employs TRBV13 and TRBJ2-3, with 11 bases fitting TRBD2. CDR3 length: 15 amino acids. Germline-derived CDR1 and CDR2 are PRHDT and FYEKMQ (reference sequence). V dropped 5 bases and J dropped 6; count of bases not matched to a gene: 7.

This sequence joins TRBV6-6 and TRBJ1-2; D not certain. CDR3 length: 13 residues. From germline, CDR1 is MNHNY and CDR2 SVGAGI (reference sequence). The V end lost 2 bases, the J end lost 4 bases, and 8 bases lay between the germline ends. CDR3 in amino acids: CASSYENSYGYTF. The CDR3 DNA reads as TGTGCCAGCAGTTACGAAAACTCCTATGGCTACACCTTC.

V usage is TRBV6-5 and J usage is TRBJ1-5; 11 bases are a match to TRBD1. Germline V gene data show CDR1 as MNHEY and CDR2 as SVGAGI. Trimming removed 7 bases from V and 4 bases from J; junction bases left unmatched: 3. The CDR3 loop spans 14 amino acids. The CDR3 sequence is CASMGQGVNQPQHF. CDR3 DNA: TGTGCCAGCATGGGACAGGGGGTAAATCAGCCCCAGCATTTT.

The chain joins TRBV19 to TRBJ2-7, with TRBD2 identical over 10 bases. This CDR3 is 14 amino acids long. V gave up 5 bases and J gave up 7 bases; unmatched junction bases: 8. The V gene's germline CDR1 is LNHDA and CDR2 SQIVND (reference sequence). The CDR3 DNA is TGTGCCAGTAGTCTGGGGCTAGCGGGAGATGAGCAGTACTTC. Translated: CASSLGLAGDEQYF.

The chain employs TRBV7-6 and TRBJ2-1; 11 bases match TRBD2. Germline lookup yields CDR1 SGHVS and CDR2 FNYEAQ. This CDR3 has 16 amino acids. The J segment lost 0 bases and the V segment lost 5 bases, leaving 3 bases of the junction unmatched. The DNA for the CDR3 is TGTGCCAGCAGCCAGGGACTAGCGGACTCCTACAATGAGCAGTTCTTC. Encoded protein: CASSQGLADSYNEQFF.

The CDR3 loop is CASSLSDFGTGELFF. CDR3 nucleotide sequence: TGTGCCAGCAGTTTGTCGGACTTCGGCACCGGGGAGCTGTTTTTT. The V and J genes are TRBV28 and TRBJ2-2; D may be TRBD2 (5 bases). Germline CDR1 is MDHEN and CDR2 is SYDVKM. The V end lost 3 bases, the J end lost 4 bases, and 12 bases lay between the germline ends. The CDR3 contains 15 residues.

V gene TRBV4-1 combines with J gene TRBJ2-7; perhaps TRBD1 as D (6 bases). Germline CDR1 and CDR2: MGHRA and YSYEKL. The CDR3 covers 15 residues. V lost 4 bases, J lost 0 bases, and 13 bases lay in between. In nucleotides, the CDR3 is TGCGCCAGCAGCCGAATAACAGGGAGCTCCTACGAGCAGTACTTC. Amino acid sequence: CASSRITGSSYEQYF.

The rearrangement uses TRBV15 and TRBJ2-3, with 9 bases matching TRBD2. The CDR3 spans 17 residues. CDR1 and CDR2 (germline): LNHNV, YYDKDF (reference sequence). Trimming removed 0 bases from V and 6 bases from J; junction bases left unmatched: 10. In nucleotides, the CDR3 is TGTGCCACCAGCAGAGATTTAGGGCTAGCGGGATCCGATACGCAGTATTTT. Its translation is CATSRDLGLAGSDTQYF. The full variable domain, with the rest looked up from reference TRBV15 and TRBJ2-3, is DAMVIQNPRYQVTQFGKPVTLSCSQTLNHNVMYWYQQKSSQAPKLLFHYYDKDFNNEADTPDNFQSRRPNTSFCFLDIRSPGLGDTAMYLCATSRDLGLAGSDTQYFGPGTRLTVL.

This chain uses TRBV19 with TRBJ2-7; no clear D gene. V lost 1 base and J lost 1, with 14 bases in between. Germline CDR1 is LNHDA and CDR2 is SQIVND (reference sequence). The CDR3 is made up of 16 amino acids. DNA for the CDR3: TGTGCCAGTAGTATAGGTGCTTGGGGAACGTCCTACGAGCAGTACTTC. This sequence encodes CASSIGAWGTSYEQYF.

The chain carries TRBV15 and TRBJ2-1; D gene unclear. The CDR3 has 13 amino acids. CDR1 and CDR2 (germline): LNHNV, YYDKDF (reference sequence). Between the trimmed V and J ends, which lost 3 bases and 10 bases, there was a span of 13 bases. This CDR3 is CATSSSYLSEQFF. The CDR3 region has the DNA TGTGCCACCAGCAGTTCTTACCTGAGCGAGCAGTTCTTC.

The V gene is TRBV11-2, the J gene TRBJ2-1, with 10 positions matching TRBD1. Unmatched junction bases numbered 10, after V lost 4 bases and J lost 7 bases. The CDR3 is 16 amino acids. Germline V gene sequence: CDR1 SGHAT, CDR2 FQNNGV. Written as DNA, the CDR3 is TGTGCCAGCAGCTCAACCCGGGACAGGGGTGAAAATGAGCAGTTCTTC. Its protein product is CASSSTRDRGENEQFF. Based on the CDR3 plus reference TRBV11-2 and TRBJ2-1, the full variable domain is EAGVAQSPRYKIIEKRQSVAFWCNPISGHATLYWYQQILGQGPKLLIQFQNNGVVDDSQLPKDRFSAERLKGVDSTLKIQPAKLEDSAVYLCASSSTRDRGENEQFFGPGTRLTVL.

The V and J genes are TRBV19 and TRBJ2-1; 11 bases fit TRBD2. The CDR3 has 14 amino acids. Germline V gene data show CDR1 as LNHDA and CDR2 as SQIVND (reference sequence). V shed 5 bases and J 6 bases; nucleotides not matched to a gene: 3. The CDR3 DNA sequence: TGTGCCAGTAGTCTTGGACTAGCGGGCAATGAGCAGTTCTTC. This encodes CASSLGLAGNEQFF.

The V gene is TRBV7-3, the J gene TRBJ2-2; the D call may be TRBD1 or TRBD2 (6 bases each). V lost 2 bases and J lost 7, with 29 bases in between. The CDR3 runs 20 residues. The V gene's germline CDR1 is SGHTA and CDR2 FQGTGA. The CDR3 nucleotides read TGTGCCAGCAGCTTAGTAGGGGGTGATTGGAGGGGCCGAGACAACGGGGAGCTGTTTTTT. This codes for CASSLVGGDWRGRDNGELFF.

The count of this clone is one. The chain uses TRBV5-1 and TRBJ2-5, with D perhaps matching TRBD1 (5 bases). Per germline, CDR1 SGHRS and CDR2 YFSETQ. CDR3 length equals 17 residues. V dropped 0 bases and J dropped 4 bases, with 19 bases sitting between them. The CDR3: CASSLDVGRARGETQYF. CDR3 in DNA: TGCGCCAGCAGCTTGGATGTCGGCAGGGCCCGTGGAGAGACCCAGTACTTC.

The chain uses TRBV9 and TRBJ2-5, with 7 bases identical to TRBD2. With 0 bases clipped from V and 5 bases from J, the junction kept 7 bases outside the gene matches. The CDR3 consists of 15 residues. Germline V gives CDR1 SGDLS, CDR2 YYNGEE. DNA for the CDR3: TGTGCCAGCAGCGTAGATGTGGGAGGGATGGAGACCCAGTACTTC. Translation: CASSVDVGGMETQYF.

The table lists this clone with a count of one. The chain employs TRBV27 and TRBJ2-7, with D possibly being TRBD2 (5 bases). Germline CDR1 reads MNHEY; CDR2 reads SMNVEV (reference sequence). The V and J ends lost 4 bases and 3 bases respectively, with 13 bases between them. This CDR3 region has 14 residues. The CDR3 is CASSWVSGSYEQYF. The CDR3 nucleotides are TGTGCCAGCAGTTGGGTTTCGGGGAGCTACGAGCAGTACTTC.

The rearrangement links TRBV25-1 to TRBJ1-3; the match to TRBD1 covers 7 bases. Germline CDR1 and CDR2: MGHDK and SYGVNS. The CDR3 contains 14 residues. J lost 4 bases, V lost 7 bases, and 7 bases had no gene match. The CDR3 sequence: CASTPGGGGNTIYF. The CDR3 coding sequence is TGTGCCAGCACGCCAGGGGGAGGGGGAAACACCATATATTTT.

The rearrangement joins TRBV6-1 to TRBJ2-7; D gene unclear. Trimming left V 4 bases short and J 0 bases short, with 10 bases between. There are 14 residues in the CDR3. The germline V gene has CDR1 MNHNS and CDR2 SASEGT. Here the CDR3 reads CASSGQVGSYEQYF. CDR3 nucleotide sequence: TGTGCCAGCAGTGGTCAGGTGGGCTCCTACGAGCAGTACTTC.